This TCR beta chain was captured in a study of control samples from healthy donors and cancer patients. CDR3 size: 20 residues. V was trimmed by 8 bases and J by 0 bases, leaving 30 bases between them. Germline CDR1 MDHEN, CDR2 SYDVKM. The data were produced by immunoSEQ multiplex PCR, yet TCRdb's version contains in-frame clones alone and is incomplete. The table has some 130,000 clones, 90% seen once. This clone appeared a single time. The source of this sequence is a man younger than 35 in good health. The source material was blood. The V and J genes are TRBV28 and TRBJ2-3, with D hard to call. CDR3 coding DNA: TGTGCCAGCGGCTTTTCTAGGGTGGCGCACTCCACCTCTAGCACAGATACGCAGTATTTT. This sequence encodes CASGFSRVAHSTSSTDTQYF.